These T cell receptor beta chains were read from a single sample in a study of T cell responses to AZD1222 COVID-19 vaccine. Using immunoSEQ multiplex PCR, the repertoire was profiled, and TCRdb retains in-frame clones only, with some absent. The table lists about 98,000 clones, around 86% of them singletons. The source was peripheral blood, collected on day 0 of AZD1222 vaccination. These receptors all come from an adult in good health. Each CDR3 is given with its conserved first and last residue. D genes are given only for firm matches. Not all rows give a size; the values are once, few, many and, for expanded clones, a class.

CDR3 DNA,CDR3 protein,V gene,clone size,D gene,CDR3 length,J gene
TGTGCCAGCAGTAAAATCGGGACAGTAGAGACCCAGTACTTC,CASSKIGTVETQYF,TRBV2,-,TRBD1,14,TRBJ2-5
TGTGCCAGCAGAGGGCACTTGAGCTCCTACGAGCAGTACTTC,CASRGHLSSYEQYF,TRBV6-5,-,-,14,TRBJ2-7
TGTGCCAGCAGTTCTCTACGGACAGTCCAAGAGACCCAGTACTTC,CASSSLRTVQETQYF,TRBV28,-,-,15,TRBJ2-5
TGTGCCAGCAACAGACTGGGGAACACTGAAGCTTTCTTT,CASNRLGNTEAFF,TRBV2,-,-,13,TRBJ1-1
TGTGCCAGCAGCCCCAGACAGGGCAATGGCTACACCTTC,CASSPRQGNGYTF,TRBV7-2,-,TRBD1,13,TRBJ1-2
TGTGCCAGCAGCGACCCTGGCCGCTACACCTTC,CASSDPGRYTF,TRBV9,once,-,11,TRBJ1-2
TGCGCCAGCAGCTTCGACAGGGAGGCGACTAATGAAAAACTGTTTTTT,CASSFDREATNEKLFF,TRBV5-1,-,TRBD1,16,TRBJ1-4
TGTGCCAGCAGCCTTCGGCGGTATAATTCACCCCTCCACTTT,CASSLRRYNSPLHF,TRBV7-2,-,-,14,TRBJ1-6
TGTGCCAGCAGTTCCACTCAGGGGGCCAATGAAAAACTGTTTTTT,CASSSTQGANEKLFF,TRBV28,-,TRBD1,15,TRBJ1-4
TGTGCCAGCAGAGGGACAGCCTATGGCTACACCTTC,CASRGTAYGYTF,TRBV6-5,-,TRBD1,12,TRBJ1-2
TGTGCCAGCAGCCCAAGACTTGGCACCGATGAGCAGTTCTTC,CASSPRLGTDEQFF,TRBV9,once,-,14,TRBJ2-1
TGTGCCAGCAGTTACGTTGGGGGTATTAGCAATCAGCCCCAGCATTTT,CASSYVGGISNQPQHF,TRBV6-2/TRBV6-3,-,-,16,TRBJ1-5
TGTGCCAGCAGCCCCCGTGGAGCTACCTACGAGCAGTACTTC,CASSPRGATYEQYF,TRBV3-1/TRBV3-2,-,-,14,TRBJ2-7
TGTGCCAGCAGCTTGGAAGGTGGTCGGTCACCCCTCCACTTT,CASSLEGGRSPLHF,TRBV5-4,once,-,14,TRBJ1-6
TGTGCCAGCAGTTTATTGGGACGGAAGGGCAATGAGCAGTTCTTC,CASSLLGRKGNEQFF,TRBV28,-,-,15,TRBJ2-1
TGTGCCAGTAGTATGGGAATAGGGGAGCAGTTCTTC,CASSMGIGEQFF,TRBV19,-,-,12,TRBJ2-1
TGTGCCAGCAGCCAAGCGTGGGCCGGGGAGCTGTTTTTT,CASSQAWAGELFF,TRBV14,few,-,13,TRBJ2-2
TGTGCCAGCAGCACGAGACAGGGGCCCTATGGCTACACCTTC,CASSTRQGPYGYTF,TRBV7-2,-,TRBD1,14,TRBJ1-2
TGCAGCGCCGGGGGTCCTAATTCACCCCTCCACTTT,CSAGGPNSPLHF,TRBV29-1,-,-,12,TRBJ1-6
TGTGCCAGCAGTGAATGGGGGGACAGTAACTATGGCTACACCTTC,CASSEWGDSNYGYTF,TRBV6-1,few,TRBD1,15,TRBJ1-2
TGTGCCTGGAGTACCGGACAGGGGAGTCAGCCCCAGCATTTT,CAWSTGQGSQPQHF,TRBV30,-,TRBD1,14,TRBJ1-5
TGTGCCATCAGTGAGACTACCCCCAGCACCGGGGAGCTGTTTTTT,CAISETTPSTGELFF,TRBV10-3,-,-,15,TRBJ2-2
TGCGCCAGCAGCTTGATAGGGGGTTCCTACGAGCAGTACTTC,CASSLIGGSYEQYF,TRBV5-1,-,-,14,TRBJ2-7
TGTGCCAGCAGCTTAGGGGCCAACACAGATACGCAGTATTTT,CASSLGANTDTQYF,TRBV11-1,-,-,14,TRBJ2-3
TGTGCCAGCAGCCAAGAACTGGCCCCTCGGGATGAGCAGTTCTTC,CASSQELAPRDEQFF,TRBV4-2,-,-,15,TRBJ2-1
TGTGCCACCAGTGATCGGGGCACCGGGGAGCTGTTTTTT,CATSDRGTGELFF,TRBV24-1,-,-,13,TRBJ2-2
TGCGCCAGCCCACCCCCCGTGGACAGGGGTGGAACAGATACGCAGTATTTT,CASPPPVDRGGTDTQYF,TRBV5-1,-,TRBD1,17,TRBJ2-3
TGTGCCAGCAGCCGCGGACAGGGGGGCTATTATGGCTACACCTTC,CASSRGQGGYYGYTF,TRBV6-5,-,TRBD1,15,TRBJ1-2
TGTGCCAGCAGTTACTCGACAGGAGGGTTCGGAGAGACCCAGTACTTC,CASSYSTGGFGETQYF,TRBV6-5,-,-,16,TRBJ2-5
TGTGCCAGCAGTTCCCCACCCAAGCCCCAGCATTTT,CASSSPPKPQHF,TRBV27,-,-,12,TRBJ1-5
TGTGCCAGCAGTTTTGTAGGGAATGGCTACACCTTC,CASSFVGNGYTF,TRBV28,-,-,12,TRBJ1-2
TGTGCCAGCAGCTTAAGTACAGATACGCAGTATTTT,CASSLSTDTQYF,TRBV7-2,-,-,12,TRBJ2-3
TGTGCCAGCATGAGGGACAGCTCCTACGAGCAGTACTTC,CASMRDSSYEQYF,TRBV2,-,TRBD1,13,TRBJ2-7
TGTGCCAGCAGCTCCCCGGGACAGATTACCGTCTACGAGCAGTACTTC,CASSSPGQITVYEQYF,TRBV7-2,-,TRBD1,16,TRBJ2-7
TGCGCCAGCAGCCAATACGGACAGGGGGTCTACGAGCAGTACTTC,CASSQYGQGVYEQYF,TRBV4-3,-,TRBD1,15,TRBJ2-7
TGTGCCAGCAGCCAAGATGGGGGCGGCAGGGGAACCTACGAGCAGTACTTC,CASSQDGGGRGTYEQYF,TRBV3-1/TRBV3-2,-,-,17,TRBJ2-7
TGTGCCAGCAGTGCGGAGGGTAACAGTGGCTACACCTTC,CASSAEGNSGYTF,TRBV2,-,-,13,TRBJ1-2
TGCAGCACGGGGCCCACGGTTTACGAGCAGTACTTC,CSTGPTVYEQYF,TRBV29-1,-,-,12,TRBJ2-7
TGTGCCAGCAGCTGGGACCACAATGAGCAGTTCTTC,CASSWDHNEQFF,TRBV7-9,-,-,12,TRBJ2-1
TGTGCCAGTAGTCAGGGGTTTCAGCCCCAGCATTTT,CASSQGFQPQHF,TRBV19,-,-,12,TRBJ1-5
TGTGCCAGCAGTTGGACTCGCGGGGGGGTGGACACCGGGGAGCTGTTTTTT,CASSWTRGGVDTGELFF,TRBV6-2/TRBV6-3,-,TRBD2,17,TRBJ2-2
TGTGCCAGCAGCCCCCGGGAGCGGCTTAGCACAGATACGCAGTATTTT,CASSPRERLSTDTQYF,TRBV11-3,-,-,16,TRBJ2-3